Presented here are 9 T cell receptor beta chains from one specimen sequenced in a study of human T cells and chemical hapten exposure. The sample's time point: patch test 1, 2 weeks after DPC sensitization. The treatment here: therapeutic diphenylcyclopropenone sensitization with weekly scalp DPC. TCRdb used MiXCR to reprocess the RACE reads, holding one entry per CDR3 protein. Of about 110,000 distinct CDR3 sequences listed, approximately 10% are singletons. The sample was whole blood, taken in connection with sensitization to the hapten diphenylcyclopropenone (DPC). All receptors come from a woman between 35 and 50 years old with alopecia areata. Some clones in this sample may be carry-over from other donors' samples.

At least ten counts were recorded for this clonotype. J is TRBJ2-1 and V is TRBV11-3; D is possibly TRBD1 (6 bases). Per the germline V gene, CDR1 is SGHNT and CDR2 is YENEEA. The CDR3 covers 15 residues. Trimming took off 5 bases at V and 8 bases at J, with 19 bases between the two ends. CDR3 sequence: CASSPSTGFTDEQFF. CDR3 DNA: TGTGCCAGCAGCCCGAGTACAGGGTTTACTGATGAGCAGTTCTTC.

This clonotype qualifies as medium-sized. The chain couples TRBV4-3 to TRBJ1-2; weak D call: TRBD1 (5 bases). CDR3 length equals 13 residues. From germline, CDR1 is LGHNA and CDR2 YSLEER. Deletions cut 2 bases from V and 4 bases from J, with 8 bases between. CDR3 in DNA: TGCGCCAGCAGCCAAACAGGTGTCTATGGCTACACCTTC. As protein: CASSQTGVYGYTF.

This clonotype has more than one count but fewer than ten. Possible read error: a much larger clone is one base away. The chain has TRBV7-2 and TRBJ2-1; 7 bases align to TRBD2. CDR3 length equals 14 residues. The germline V gene encodes CDR1 SGHTA and CDR2 FQGNSA. The CDR3 sequence: CGSSPARERHEQFF. The CDR3 DNA is TGTGGCAGCAGCCCGGCGCGGGAGCGGCATGAGCAGTTCTTC.

This chain links TRBV11-2 with TRBJ2-7; 7 nucleotides align to TRBD2. The CDR3 sequence is 15 residues long. J was trimmed by 3 bases and V by 2 bases; bases with no gene match: 7. Germline V lookup: CDR1 SGHAT, CDR2 FQNNGV. The CDR3: CASSLLSTSDYEQYF. The CDR3 nucleotides read TGTGCCAGCAGCTTATTAAGCACTAGCGACTACGAGCAGTACTTC. Combining the CDR3 with reference TRBV11-2 and TRBJ2-7 gives the whole variable domain EAGVAQSPRYKIIEKRQSVAFWCNPISGHATLYWYQQILGQGPKLLIQFQNNGVVDDSQLPKDRFSAERLKGVDSTLKIQPAKLEDSAVYLCASSLLSTSDYEQYFGPGTRLTVT.

This clonotype was counted between two and nine times. The rearrangement joins TRBV11-3 to TRBJ2-1; maybe TRBD2 (6 bases). Trimming took off 3 bases at V and 5 bases at J, with 17 bases between the two ends. CDR1 SGHNT and CDR2 YENEEA come from the germline V gene. There are 16 residues in the CDR3. The CDR3 DNA reads TGTGCCAGCAGCTTCTCTGCCGGAGCGGGTGACAATGAGCAGTTCTTC. It specifies CASSFSAGAGDNEQFF. Supplemented by reference TRBV11-3 and TRBJ2-1, the full variable domain reads EAGVVQSPRYKIIEKKQPVAFWCNPISGHNTLYWYLQNLGQGPELLIRYENEEAVDDSQLPKDRFSAERLKGVDSTLKIQPAELGDSAVYLCASSFSAGAGDNEQFFGPGTRLTVL.

The table lists this clonotype with many counts. This chain links TRBV10-3 with TRBJ1-2; TRBD1 might be the D (6 bases). Per the germline V gene, CDR1 is ENHRY and CDR2 is SYGVKD. The germline V and J ends were trimmed by 10 bases and 0 bases, with 12 bases remaining between them. The CDR3 has 13 residues. CDR3 region: CATVTGANYGYTF. CDR3 coding DNA: TGTGCCACGGTGACAGGAGCTAACTATGGCTACACCTTC.

V and J are TRBV29-1 and TRBJ2-7; 13 positions match TRBD2. J lost 6 bases, V lost 5 bases, and 4 bases had no gene match. The CDR3 extends over 13 amino acids. Germline lookup yields CDR1 SQVTM and CDR2 ANQGSEA. The chain's CDR3 is CSVRTSGSAEQYF. As DNA, the CDR3 is TGCAGCGTTCGGACTAGCGGGAGTGCCGAGCAGTACTTC.

The table lists this clonotype with a few counts. Here the CDR3 DNA reads TGCGCCAGCACGCTCTCCGGCGGGGGTAGCACAGATACGCAGTATTTT. Translating gives CASTLSGGGSTDTQYF. The V and J genes are TRBV5-1 and TRBJ2-3; 7 nucleotides align to TRBD2. Per the germline V gene, CDR1 is SGHRS and CDR2 is YFSETQ. The CDR3 length is 16 residues. Unmatched junction bases numbered 10, after V lost 6 bases and J lost 0 bases.

The CDR3 sequence: CASSRGAAGANTGELFF. CDR3 in DNA: TGTGCCAGCAGCCGGGGGGCGGCGGGGGCGAACACCGGGGAGCTGTTTTTT. The V and J genes are TRBV7-2 and TRBJ2-2; perhaps TRBD2 as D (7 bases). The germline V gene encodes CDR1 SGHTA and CDR2 FQGNSA. CDR3 length: 17 residues. Trimming took off 5 bases at V and 0 bases at J, with 16 bases between the two ends.